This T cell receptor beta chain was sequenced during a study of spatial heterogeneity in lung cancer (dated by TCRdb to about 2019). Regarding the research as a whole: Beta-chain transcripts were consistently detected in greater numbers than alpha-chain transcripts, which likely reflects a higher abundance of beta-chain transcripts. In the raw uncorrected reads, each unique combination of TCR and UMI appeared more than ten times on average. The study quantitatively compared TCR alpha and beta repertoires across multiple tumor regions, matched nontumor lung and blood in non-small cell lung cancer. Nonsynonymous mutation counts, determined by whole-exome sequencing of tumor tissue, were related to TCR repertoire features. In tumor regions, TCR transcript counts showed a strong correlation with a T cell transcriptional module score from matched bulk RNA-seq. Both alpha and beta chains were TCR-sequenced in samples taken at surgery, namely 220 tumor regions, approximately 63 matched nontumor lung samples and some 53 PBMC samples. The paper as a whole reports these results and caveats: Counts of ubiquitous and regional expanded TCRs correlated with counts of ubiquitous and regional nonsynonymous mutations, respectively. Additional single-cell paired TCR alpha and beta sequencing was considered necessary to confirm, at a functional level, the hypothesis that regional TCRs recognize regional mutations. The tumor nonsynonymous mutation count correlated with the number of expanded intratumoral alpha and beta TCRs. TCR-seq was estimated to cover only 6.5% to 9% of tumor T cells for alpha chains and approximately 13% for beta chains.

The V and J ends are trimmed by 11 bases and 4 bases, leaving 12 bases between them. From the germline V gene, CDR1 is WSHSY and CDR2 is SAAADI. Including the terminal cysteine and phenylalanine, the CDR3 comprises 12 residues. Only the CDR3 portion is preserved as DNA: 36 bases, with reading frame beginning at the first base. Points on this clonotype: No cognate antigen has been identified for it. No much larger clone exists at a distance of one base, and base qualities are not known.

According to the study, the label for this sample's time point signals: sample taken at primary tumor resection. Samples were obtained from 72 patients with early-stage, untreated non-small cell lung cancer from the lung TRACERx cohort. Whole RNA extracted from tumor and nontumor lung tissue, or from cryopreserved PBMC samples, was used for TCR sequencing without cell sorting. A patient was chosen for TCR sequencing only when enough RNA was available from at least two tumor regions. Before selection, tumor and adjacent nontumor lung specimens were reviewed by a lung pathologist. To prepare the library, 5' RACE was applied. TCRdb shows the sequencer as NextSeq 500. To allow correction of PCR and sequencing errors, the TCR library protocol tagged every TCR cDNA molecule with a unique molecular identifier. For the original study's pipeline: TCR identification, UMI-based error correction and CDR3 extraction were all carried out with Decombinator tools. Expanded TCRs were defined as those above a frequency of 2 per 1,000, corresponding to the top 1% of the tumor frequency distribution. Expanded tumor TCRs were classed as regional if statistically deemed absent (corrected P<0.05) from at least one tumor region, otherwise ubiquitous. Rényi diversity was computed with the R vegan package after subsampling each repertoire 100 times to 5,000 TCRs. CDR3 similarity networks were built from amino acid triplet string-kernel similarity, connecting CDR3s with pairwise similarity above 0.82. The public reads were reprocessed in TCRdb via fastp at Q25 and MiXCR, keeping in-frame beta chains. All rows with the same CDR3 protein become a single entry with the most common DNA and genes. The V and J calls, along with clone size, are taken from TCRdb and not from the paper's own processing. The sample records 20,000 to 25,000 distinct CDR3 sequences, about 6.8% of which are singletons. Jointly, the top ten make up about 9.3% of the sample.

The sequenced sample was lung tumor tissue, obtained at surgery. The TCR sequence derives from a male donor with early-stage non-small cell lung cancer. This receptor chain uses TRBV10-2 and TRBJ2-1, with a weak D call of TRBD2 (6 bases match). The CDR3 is CASLGGYNEQFF. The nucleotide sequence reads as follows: TGCGCCTCTTTGGGGGGATACAATGAGCAGTTCTTC.